The next 6 T cell receptor beta chains were all read from a single sample in a study of control samples from healthy donors and cancer patients. Produced via immunoSEQ multiplex PCR; TCRdb's table is partial and in-frame only. The sample contains about 150,000 clones, 90% to 95% of which appear only once. Sequencing used blood. These receptor sequences come from a man younger than 35 in good health.

J is TRBJ1-4 and V is TRBV21-1; TRBD1 is the table's D call and was not checked against the DNA. TRBV21-1 represents a pseudogene. The CDR3 runs 17 residues. In nucleotides, the CDR3 is TGTGCCAGCAGCAAAGGAGCCGGGAAGGGGGCTAATGAAAAACTGTTTTTT. This translates into CASSKGAGKGANEKLFF.

The V gene is TRBV28, the J gene TRBJ1-5, with 8 bases lining up with TRBD1. Germline lookup yields CDR1 MDHEN and CDR2 SYDVKM. With V trimmed by 6 bases and J by 9 bases, 4 bases remained unmatched. There are 12 residues in the CDR3. CDR3 nucleotides: TGTGCCAGCAGGACAGGGGCACTGCCCCAGCATTTT. It specifies CASRTGALPQHF. Full variable domain (rest looked up from reference TRBV28 and TRBJ1-5): DVKVTQSSRYLVKRTGEKVFLECVQDMDHENMFWYRQDPGLGLRLIYFSYDVKMKEKGDIPEGYSVSREKKERFSLILESASTNQTSMYLCASRTGALPQHFGDGTRLSIL.

The chain joins TRBV15 to TRBJ2-7; 9 bases are a match to TRBD1. Trimming cost V 5 bases and J 3 bases; bases outside gene matches: 5. Germline CDR1 LNHNV, CDR2 YYDKDF (reference sequence). The CDR3 contains 14 residues. Here the CDR3 reads CATSGGQGSYEQYF. CDR3 nucleotide sequence: TGTGCCACCAGCGGGGGACAGGGAAGCTACGAGCAGTACTTC.

The V gene is TRBV28, the J gene TRBJ2-3, with a possible D match to TRBD2 (6 bases). Trimming removed 8 bases from V and 1 base from J, with 16 bases in between. CDR1 and CDR2 from the germline V gene are MDHEN and SYDVKM. This CDR3 contains 15 residues. The CDR3, as DNA: TGTGCCAGCGGCTTGGAGGGCTGGGGCACAGATACGCAGTATTTT. It codes for CASGLEGWGTDTQYF.

This clone was counted once. The CDR3 spells CASSLGVGRSEPQHF. Here the CDR3 DNA reads TGTGCCAGCAGCTTAGGGGTTGGCCGTAGTGAGCCCCAGCATTTT. This sequence joins TRBV11-2 and TRBJ1-5; D remains ambiguous. V lost 1 base to trimming and J lost 8 bases, with 15 bases between them. The CDR3 is 15 amino acids. Germline V gives CDR1 SGHAT, CDR2 FQNNGV.

This clone occurred once. This rearrangement joins TRBV7-2 to TRBJ2-7; 7 bases line up with TRBD2. Germline V gene lookup returns CDR1 SGHTA and CDR2 FQGNSA. The CDR3 contains 15 residues. V was clipped by 1 base and J by 6 bases; unmatched bases: 9. In DNA form, the CDR3 reads TGTGCCAGCAGCTTAGGGGGAGGGCCCTTGCGCGAGCAGTACTTC. Amino acids: CASSLGGGPLREQYF.